The clone carrying this T cell receptor beta chain was counted a single time. Using immunoSEQ multiplex PCR, the repertoire was profiled, and TCRdb retains in-frame clones only, with some absent. The sample shows 60,000 to 75,000 clones, approximately 80% of them seen only once. These data come from a study of blood T cell repertoires in COVID-19. This CDR3 has 20 amino acids. The ends lost 3 bases at V and 2 bases at J; junction bases unmatched: 18. Germline values: CDR1 SGHRS, CDR2 YFSETQ. The chain carries TRBV5-1 and TRBJ1-4; 8 bases align to TRBD1. The clonotype was recovered from a woman of 80 years or more with acute or convalescent COVID-19. Source material: peripheral blood. Here the CDR3 DNA reads TGCGCCAGCAGCTCGGAAGGGGTCGGTCCAGGGGGCGGTACTAATGAAAAACTGTTTTTT. Translated, it gives CASSSEGVGPGGGTNEKLFF.